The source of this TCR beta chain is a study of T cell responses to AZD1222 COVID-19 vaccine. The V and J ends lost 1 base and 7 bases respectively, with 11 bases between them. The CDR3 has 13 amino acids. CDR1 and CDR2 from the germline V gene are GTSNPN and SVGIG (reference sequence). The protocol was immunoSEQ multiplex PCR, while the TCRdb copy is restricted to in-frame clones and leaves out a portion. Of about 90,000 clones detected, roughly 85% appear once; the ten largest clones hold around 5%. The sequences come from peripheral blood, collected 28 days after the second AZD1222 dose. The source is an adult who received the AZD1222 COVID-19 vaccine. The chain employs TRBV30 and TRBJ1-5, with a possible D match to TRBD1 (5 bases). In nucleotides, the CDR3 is TGTGCCTGGAGTGACGGGACGGACCAGCCCCAGCATTTT. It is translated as CAWSDGTDQPQHF.